These 12 T cell receptor beta chains share one sample of origin, sequenced in a study of early T cells in non-severe SARS-CoV-2 infection. Via MiXCR, TCRdb re-called the 5' RACE reads, giving one row per CDR3 protein. The data show approximately 97,000 distinct CDR3 sequences, about 10% seen once. The input for sequencing was whole blood, taken at baseline. All receptors come from an adult who was a healthcare worker with PCR-confirmed SARS-CoV-2 infection or an uninfected control (not recorded which).

Only a few counts were recorded for this clonotype. This chain links TRBV6-2 or TRBV6-3 with TRBJ2-1, with 15 bases aligning to TRBD2. The CDR3 covers 15 residues. Per germline, CDR1 MNHEY and CDR2 SVGEGT. Unmatched junction bases numbered 4, after V lost 6 bases and J lost 7 bases. The CDR3, as DNA: TGTGCCAGCAGACCCGGACTAGCGGGAGGGAATGAGCAGTTCTTC. Translation: CASRPGLAGGNEQFF.

This clonotype was counted many times. This chain connects TRBV20-1 to TRBJ2-3; 9 positions agree with TRBD1. The CDR3 is 16 residues long. The V gene end was trimmed by 4 bases and the J gene end by 4 bases; junction bases not matched to a gene: 12. The germline CDR1 and CDR2 sequences are DFQATT and SNEGSKA (reference sequence). The CDR3, as DNA: TGCAGTGCTAATACAGGGGGCGCCGGGTTGGCAGATACGCAGTATTTT. Translating gives CSANTGGAGLADTQYF.

The rearrangement links TRBV12-3 or TRBV12-4 to TRBJ2-2; unclear D gene. Trimming cost V 8 bases and J 5 bases, with 15 bases left between them. This CDR3 is 14 amino acids long. CDR3 DNA sequence: TGTGCCAGCCCTCCTAGGGTCCTTACCGGGGAGCTGTTTTTT. It translates to CASPPRVLTGELFF.

This clonotype was detected a few times. The chain employs TRBV28 and TRBJ2-3; TRBD1 matches at 8 bases. Trimming cost V 5 bases and J 3 bases; bases outside gene matches: 10. Germline loops: CDR1 MDHEN, CDR2 SYDVKM. CDR3 length: 16 residues. The CDR3 loop is CASSPRTGKGTDTQYF. The CDR3 region has the DNA TGTGCCAGCAGTCCGAGGACAGGGAAAGGAACAGATACGCAGTATTTT.

This chain joins TRBV10-2 and TRBJ1-1; 7 nucleotides match TRBD1. CDR1 and CDR2 from the germline V gene are WSHSY and SAAADI. This CDR3 has 15 amino acids. V lost 4 bases, J lost 1 base, and 6 bases stayed unmatched. The CDR3 protein is CASSVRDRPNTEAFF. CDR3 in DNA: TGCGCCAGCAGTGTAAGGGACAGACCGAACACTGAAGCTTTCTTT.

The sample holds a few counts of this clonotype. CDR3 nucleotide sequence: TGTGCTAGTGGTTTAGGGACTAGCGGGAGTAGCGCAGATACGCAGTATTTT. Amino acid sequence: CASGLGTSGSSADTQYF. The rearrangement links TRBV12-5 to TRBJ2-3; 14 bases are shared with TRBD2. The germline V gene has CDR1 LGHNT and CDR2 FRNRAP. Trimming at V came to 3 bases and at J to 4 bases, leaving 6 bases not matched to a gene. The CDR3 loop spans 17 amino acids.

In this sample, this clonotype turned up many times. The genes are TRBV14 and TRBJ2-1; D not certain. The CDR3 totals 15 residues. V lost 4 bases and J lost 0, with 10 bases in between. Per germline, CDR1 SGHDN and CDR2 FVKESK. The CDR3: CASSPSTRSYNEQFF. In DNA form, the CDR3 reads TGTGCCAGCAGCCCATCAACTCGCTCCTACAATGAGCAGTTCTTC. The full variable domain, completed using reference TRBV14 and TRBJ2-1, is EAGVTQFPSHSVIEKGQTVTLRCDPISGHDNLYWYRRVMGKEIKFLLHFVKESKQDESGMPNNRFLAERTGGTYSTLKVQPAELEDSGVYFCASSPSTRSYNEQFFGPGTRLTVL.

This clonotype has only a few counts. The chain has TRBV10-3 and TRBJ2-3, with D tentatively TRBD1 or TRBD2 (6 bases each). Trimming pared 2 bases from V and 4 bases from J, leaving 10 bases between. This CDR3 is built from 14 residues. CDR1 ENHRY and CDR2 SYGVKD come from the germline V gene. The CDR3 spells CAISEGGRADTQYF. The CDR3 DNA follows: TGTGCCATCAGTGAGGGGGGGCGTGCAGATACGCAGTATTTT.

This clonotype was found many times. V usage is TRBV4-3 and J usage is TRBJ2-7; TRBD1 agrees at 7 bases. The CDR3 loop spans 14 amino acids. The V segment lost 3 bases and the J segment 5 bases; nucleotides outside the gene matches: 7. Germline V gene data show CDR1 as LGHNA and CDR2 as YSLEER. CDR3 nucleotide sequence: TGCGCCAGCAGCCAGGGGACAGAGGGTGACGAGCAGTACTTC. As protein: CASSQGTEGDEQYF.

This chain joins TRBV27 and TRBJ2-1; the D call may be TRBD1 or TRBD2 (5 bases each). The germline gives CDR1 MNHEY, CDR2 SMNVEV (reference sequence). Trimming shortened V by 6 bases and J by 8 bases, and 23 bases separated the two germline ends. CDR3 size: 16 residues. Written as DNA, the CDR3 is TGTGCCAGCAGGGAGTCCCGGGACGGATTCAAATATGAGCAGTTCTTC. It encodes CASRESRDGFKYEQFF.

There are a few counts of this clonotype. This chain joins TRBV12-3 or TRBV12-4 and TRBJ2-6, with no clear D. V was cut by 6 bases and J by 0 bases, with 6 bases left in between. The CDR3 covers 14 residues. The CDR3 DNA follows: TGTGCCAGCAGAGACAACTCTGGGGCCAACGTCCTGACTTTC. Its protein is CASRDNSGANVLTF.

This clonotype turned up a few times. This chain links TRBV5-6 with TRBJ1-6; TRBD1 might be the D (5 bases). This CDR3 contains 16 residues. V was clipped by 1 base and J by 8 bases, with 16 bases between them. CDR1 and CDR2 from the germline V gene are SGHDT and YYEEEE. This chain's CDR3 is CASSLSPGPMDSPLHF. The CDR3 DNA is TGTGCCAGCAGCTTGTCCCCGGGACCTATGGATTCACCCCTCCACTTT.